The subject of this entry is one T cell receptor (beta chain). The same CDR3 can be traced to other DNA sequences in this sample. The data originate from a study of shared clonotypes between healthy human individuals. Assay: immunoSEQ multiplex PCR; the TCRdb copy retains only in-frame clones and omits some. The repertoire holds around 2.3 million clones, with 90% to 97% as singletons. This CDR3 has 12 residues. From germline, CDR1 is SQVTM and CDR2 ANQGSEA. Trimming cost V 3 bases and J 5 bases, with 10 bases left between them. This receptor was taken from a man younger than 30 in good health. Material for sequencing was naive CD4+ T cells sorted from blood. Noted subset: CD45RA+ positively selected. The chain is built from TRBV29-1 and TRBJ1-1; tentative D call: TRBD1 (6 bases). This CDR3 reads CSVDRGRTEAFF. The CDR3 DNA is TGCAGCGTTGACCGGGGGCGGACTGAAGCTTTCTTT. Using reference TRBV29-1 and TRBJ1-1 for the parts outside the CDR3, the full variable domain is SAVISQKPSRDICQRGTSLTIQCQVDSQVTMMFWYRQQPGQSLTLIATANQGSEATYESGFVIDKFPISRPNLTFSTLTVSNMSPEDSSIYLCSVDRGRTEAFFGQGTRLTVV.